The 5 T cell receptor beta chains in this list originate from one sample, sequenced in a study of cytomegalovirus exposure and HLA in healthy donors. The study ran its PCR with 60 Vbeta and 13 Jbeta primers. Clones were read by immunoSEQ multiplex PCR, and TCRdb kept only the in-frame ones, dropping some. This table has 110,000 to 150,000 clones, 80% to 90% appearing once. Specimen: PBMCs. These receptors were collected from a woman in her thirties or forties in good health and CMV-seropositive.

V is TRBV28 and J is TRBJ1-4, with D possibly matching TRBD1 (6 bases). Germline CDR1 reads MDHEN; CDR2 reads SYDVKM. CDR3 length: 15 amino acids. The germline V and J ends were trimmed by 5 bases and 7 bases, with 17 bases remaining between them. This CDR3 reads CASSPAGAGSEKLFF. The CDR3 DNA is TGTGCCAGCAGTCCCGCAGGGGCAGGGAGTGAAAAACTGTTTTTT.

This clone was found a few times. The chain combines TRBV5-1 with TRBJ1-1; D might be TRBD1 (6 bases). With 4 bases removed from V and 4 bases from J, the gap between germline ends came to 14 bases. The CDR3 runs 14 residues. CDR1 is SGHRS, CDR2 YFSETQ, per germline. The CDR3 reads CASSDLGQGTEAFF. In nucleotides, the CDR3 is TGCGCCAGCAGCGACTTGGGACAAGGCACTGAAGCTTTCTTT.

This sequence joins TRBV28 and TRBJ2-1; 9 nucleotides line up with TRBD1. Germline assignment: CDR1 MDHEN and CDR2 SYDVKM. The CDR3 is made up of 15 amino acids. With 6 bases clipped from V and 12 bases from J, the junction kept 15 bases outside the gene matches. This CDR3 is CASSPRGQGQRGQFF. CDR3 bases: TGTGCCAGCAGCCCGCGGGGACAGGGTCAGCGGGGGCAGTTCTTC.

This clone was counted only a few times. The rearrangement uses TRBV9 and TRBJ1-1, with D possibly matching TRBD1 (6 bases). The CDR3 runs 18 residues. Germline V gene lookup returns CDR1 SGDLS and CDR2 YYNGEE. Trimming cost V 0 bases and J 1 base, with 19 bases left between them. The CDR3 DNA sequence: TGTGCCAGCAGCGTAGGGTCCGACAGGAGCTTAGGGAACACTGAAGCTTTCTTT. The encoded protein is CASSVGSDRSLGNTEAFF.

The chain is built from TRBV19 and TRBJ2-7; 11 bases are shared with TRBD2. With 6 bases clipped from V and 3 bases from J, the junction kept 4 bases outside the gene matches. This CDR3 region has 14 residues. CDR1 is LNHDA, CDR2 SQIVND, per germline (reference sequence). The chain's CDR3 is CASRQTSGSYEQYF. In nucleotides, the CDR3 is TGTGCCAGTAGGCAAACTAGCGGGAGCTACGAGCAGTACTTC.